This TCR beta chain is drawn from a study of blood T cells in healthy people across ages. Across the whole study: About one barcoded beta molecule was captured per two T cells (by template switching).

As concerns this clonotype: As yet, its antigen is unknown.

Regarding the study as a whole: TCR beta diversity per million T cells fell roughly linearly with age. Long-lived donors had more naive CD4+ cells and higher diversity than aged donors.

The CDR3 loop spans 14 amino acids. V was cut by 4 bases and J by 2 bases, with 12 bases left in between. The germline CDR1 and CDR2 sequences are SGHTA and FQGNSA. Alongside a J-beta primer mix, a sample-barcoded 5' primer served in a second PCR lasting roughly 6 to 12 cycles. A template-switch adaptor containing 12 random nucleotides labeled each cDNA molecule. One entry per CDR3 protein, called by TCRdb with MiXCR from the 5' RACE reads. The table records fewer than 750,000 distinct CDR3 sequences, 40% to 65% of them present only once. The sequence derives from a woman older than 75 in good health. The rearrangement uses TRBV7-2 and TRBJ2-7, with a weak D call TRBD2 (5 bases). Sequencing input: blood. CDR3 loop: CASSYPGAAYEQYF. The DNA for the CDR3 is TGTGCCAGCAGCTACCCCGGAGCGGCCTACGAGCAGTACTTC.